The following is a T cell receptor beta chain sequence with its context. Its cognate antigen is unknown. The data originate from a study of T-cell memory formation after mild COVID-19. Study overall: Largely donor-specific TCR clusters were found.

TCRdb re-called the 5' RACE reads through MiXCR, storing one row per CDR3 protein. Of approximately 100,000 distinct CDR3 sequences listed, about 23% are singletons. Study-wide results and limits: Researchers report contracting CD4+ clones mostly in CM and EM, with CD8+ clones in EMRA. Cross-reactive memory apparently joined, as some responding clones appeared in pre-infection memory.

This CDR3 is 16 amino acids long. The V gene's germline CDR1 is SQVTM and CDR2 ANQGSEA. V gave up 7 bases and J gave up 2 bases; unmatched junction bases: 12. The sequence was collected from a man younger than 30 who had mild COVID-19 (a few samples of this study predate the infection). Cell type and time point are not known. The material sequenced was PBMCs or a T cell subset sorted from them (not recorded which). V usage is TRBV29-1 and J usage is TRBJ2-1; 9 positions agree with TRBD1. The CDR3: CSAWGTGTGTYNEQFF. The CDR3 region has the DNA TGCAGCGCCTGGGGAACCGGGACAGGGACCTACAATGAGCAGTTCTTC.